What follows are 21 T cell receptor beta chains derived from one specimen sequenced in a study of cytomegalovirus exposure and HLA in healthy donors. The PCR made use of 60 Vbeta and 13 Jbeta primers. Clones were sequenced by immunoSEQ multiplex PCR, and TCRdb holds only the in-frame ones, with some missing. Of 150,000 to 200,000 clones listed, around 81% are singletons. Sequenced input: PBMCs. Receptors were obtained from a woman in her 30s in good health and CMV-seronegative.

The sample holds one count of this clone. This chain uses TRBV7-5 with TRBJ2-7; the table calls TRBD2, which could not be checked here. TRBV7-5 constitutes a pseudogene. CDR3 length equals 15 residues. CDR3 DNA sequence: TGTGCCAGAAGCCCCTCGGGGAGGACCATCTACGAGCAGTACTTC. It is translated as CARSPSGRTIYEQYF.

The chain links TRBV28 to TRBJ2-7, with 7 bases fitting TRBD1. In germline, CDR1 is MDHEN, CDR2 SYDVKM. This CDR3 has 15 residues. Trimming removed 6 bases from V and 6 bases from J; junction bases left unmatched: 14. CDR3: CASRISRQGLGEQYF. Written as DNA, the CDR3 is TGTGCCAGCAGAATATCAAGACAGGGTCTTGGCGAGCAGTACTTC.

J is TRBJ2-5 and V is TRBV19; 7 positions agree with TRBD1. This CDR3 contains 13 residues. Trimming at V came to 6 bases and at J to 5 bases, leaving 6 bases not matched to a gene. Germline CDR1 and CDR2: LNHDA and SQIVND (reference sequence). The CDR3 DNA reads TGTGCCAGTAGGAAGGGGGCGAGGGAGACCCAGTACTTC. Translation gives CASRKGARETQYF.

The chain joins TRBV7-9 to TRBJ2-5; a possible D gene is TRBD1 (6 bases). The CDR3 loop spans 14 amino acids. Trimming took off 4 bases at V and 1 base at J, with 10 bases between the two ends. Germline CDR1 and CDR2: SEHNR and FQNEAQ (reference sequence). This chain's CDR3 is CASSSRTAQETQYF. As DNA, the CDR3 is TGTGCCAGCAGCTCCAGGACAGCCCAAGAGACCCAGTACTTC.

The chain employs TRBV25-1 and TRBJ2-1; a possible D gene is TRBD1 (5 bases). V was clipped by 3 bases and J by 9 bases, with 18 bases between them. Germline V gene data show CDR1 as MGHDK and CDR2 as SYGVNS. The CDR3 contains 15 residues. The CDR3 is CASSEPRQSVGEQFF. The CDR3 bases are TGTGCCAGCAGTGAGCCCCGACAGTCGGTGGGTGAGCAGTTCTTC. The complete variable domain, with remaining parts taken from reference TRBV25-1 and TRBJ2-1, reads EADIYQTPRYLVIGTGKKITLECSQTMGHDKMYWYQQDPGMELHLIHYSYGVNSTEKGDLSSESTVSRIRTEHFPLTLESARPSHTSQYLCASSEPRQSVGEQFFGPGTRLTVL.

This chain uses TRBV13 with TRBJ2-7, with a possible D match to TRBD1 (6 bases). V gave up 3 bases and J gave up 11 bases, with 17 bases separating them. Germline-derived CDR1 and CDR2 are PRHDT and FYEKMQ (reference sequence). The CDR3 runs 13 residues. The CDR3 DNA reads as TGTGCCAGCAGCTTTGACAGGAAGGGTCTGGAGTACTTC. Translation: CASSFDRKGLEYF.

This clone was found a few times. V usage is TRBV6-1 and J usage is TRBJ2-3, with unresolved D. The V gene's germline CDR1 is MNHNS and CDR2 SASEGT. V dropped 7 bases and J dropped 5 bases, with 16 bases sitting between them. This CDR3 comprises 14 residues. The CDR3: CASKDGLVQDTQYF. CDR3 sequence (DNA): TGTGCCAGCAAAGACGGCCTAGTCCAAGATACGCAGTATTTT.

This clone was found a few times. The same CDR3 is also encoded by other DNA sequences in this sample. This chain connects TRBV29-1 to TRBJ2-7, with 7 bases identical to TRBD1. The CDR3 consists of 13 residues. Germline CDR1 is SQVTM and CDR2 is ANQGSEA. V dropped 6 bases and J dropped 0; count of bases not matched to a gene: 5. CDR3 nucleotides: TGCAGCGTATCGACAGGGAGCTCCTACGAGCAGTACTTC. It encodes CSVSTGSSYEQYF.

This clone was seen a few times. The V call is TRBV11-3, the J call TRBJ2-5; 8 bases are shared with TRBD1. The germline V gene has CDR1 SGHNT and CDR2 YENEEA. The CDR3 totals 14 residues. The J segment lost 5 bases and the V segment lost 4 bases, leaving 6 bases of the junction unmatched. This CDR3 reads CASSYGTGGETQYF. The CDR3 bases are TGTGCCAGCAGCTATGGGACAGGAGGGGAGACCCAGTACTTC. The entire variable domain, with the rest obtained from reference TRBV11-3 and TRBJ2-5, is as follows: EAGVVQSPRYKIIEKKQPVAFWCNPISGHNTLYWYLQNLGQGPELLIRYENEEAVDDSQLPKDRFSAERLKGVDSTLKIQPAELGDSAVYLCASSYGTGGETQYFGPGTRLLVL.

This rearrangement joins TRBV6-5 to TRBJ2-3, with a tentative D call TRBD2 (6 bases). V gave up 6 bases and J gave up 0 bases, with 13 bases separating them. There are 15 residues in the CDR3. Germline CDR1 is MNHEY and CDR2 is SVGAGI. For the CDR3, the DNA is TGTGCCAGCAGATTCGGGGGACTTAGCACAGATACGCAGTATTTT. It specifies CASRFGGLSTDTQYF.

This chain uses TRBV11-2 with TRBJ2-1, with a weak D call TRBD1 (6 bases). Trimming removed 0 bases at V and 4 bases at J, with 22 bases between. There are 19 residues in the CDR3. The germline gives CDR1 SGHAT, CDR2 FQNNGV. Here the CDR3 reads CASSLDRTVNDPWYNEQFF. CDR3 in DNA: TGTGCCAGCAGCTTAGACCGGACAGTAAACGACCCATGGTACAATGAGCAGTTCTTC.

This chain joins TRBV18 and TRBJ1-5; possible D gene TRBD1, 5 bases. This CDR3 has 15 amino acids. The V gene's germline CDR1 is KGHSH and CDR2 LQKENI. Deletions cut 6 bases from V and 5 bases from J, with 17 bases between. The CDR3 nucleotides read TGTGCCAGCTCCCCTGGGGGGGGTATAGATCAGCCCCAGCATTTT. Translation gives CASSPGGGIDQPQHF.

This chain links TRBV5-6 with TRBJ2-6; D is perhaps TRBD1 (5 bases). CDR1 is SGHDT, CDR2 YYEEEE, per germline. This CDR3 spans 19 amino acids. Trimming took off 7 bases at V and 0 bases at J, with 23 bases between the two ends. The CDR3 sequence is CASDSSSGLFISGANVLTF. The CDR3 DNA is TGTGCCAGCGACTCGAGTTCAGGGCTTTTTATCTCTGGGGCCAACGTCCTGACTTTC.

This clone appeared once. The chain couples TRBV6-1 to TRBJ1-5; D perhaps matches TRBD1 (5 bases). There are 18 residues in the CDR3. The V and J ends lost 1 base and 6 bases respectively, with 22 bases between them. CDR1 is MNHNS, CDR2 SASEGT, per germline. The CDR3 DNA is TGTGCCAGCAGTGAAGGAGGAAAGACAGCGGGTAGGGGTCAGCCCCAGCATTTT. Its protein is CASSEGGKTAGRGQPQHF.

The V gene is TRBV18, the J gene TRBJ2-7, with D possibly TRBD2 on 6 matching bases. The CDR3 contains 15 residues. V was cut by 2 bases and J by 5 bases, with 16 bases left in between. The germline gives CDR1 KGHSH, CDR2 LQKENI. The CDR3 protein is CASSPGAGTYHEQYF. For the CDR3, the DNA is TGTGCCAGCTCACCAGGCGCAGGGACTTACCACGAGCAGTACTTC.

This clone was seen only a few times. The J gene is TRBJ2-3, the V gene TRBV6-5; D is uncertain. Trimming stripped 6 bases from V and 3 bases from J, with 13 bases between. The CDR3 is 14 amino acids. Per germline, CDR1 MNHEY and CDR2 SVGAGI. CDR3 region: CASSMSRRTDTQYF. CDR3 DNA sequence: TGTGCCAGCAGCATGTCAAGGCGGACAGATACGCAGTATTTT.

The rearrangement joins TRBV2 to TRBJ1-4, with D perhaps TRBD1 (5 bases). V was pared by 2 bases and J by 4 bases, with 11 bases between. Per germline, CDR1 SNHLY and CDR2 FYNNEI. The length of the CDR3 is 15 residues. The CDR3 here is CASSEWAGLNEKLFF. CDR3 in DNA: TGTGCCAGCAGTGAATGGGCGGGACTTAATGAAAAACTGTTTTTT.

Of note for this clone: The junction shows a germline mismatch at one end, possibly a read error. The chain has TRBV7-9 and TRBJ2-6, with a tentative D call TRBD1 (5 bases). The germline V gene encodes CDR1 SEHNR and CDR2 FQNEAQ (reference sequence). CDR3 size: 13 residues. CDR3 nucleotides: TGTGCCAGCAGCCCAGCTGGGGCCAACGGCCTGACTTTC. Translation gives CASSPAGANGLTF.

In this sample, this clone turned up once. The chain combines TRBV7-2 with TRBJ1-1; TRBD1 aligns across 11 bases. The CDR3 loop spans 16 amino acids. The ends lost 3 bases at V and 6 bases at J; junction bases unmatched: 9. Germline CDR1 reads SGHTA; CDR2 reads FQGNSA. CDR3 loop: CASSLVGLGQGAEAFF. The CDR3 DNA reads as TGTGCCAGCAGCTTGGTCGGTTTGGGACAGGGGGCTGAAGCTTTCTTT.

The chain uses TRBV19 and TRBJ2-5, with 8 bases matching TRBD1. V was pared by 3 bases and J by 6 bases, with 6 bases of the junction left unmatched. Germline loops: CDR1 LNHDA, CDR2 SQIVND (reference sequence). There are 14 residues in the CDR3. CDR3 region: CASSIQGASQTQYF. The CDR3 DNA follows: TGTGCCAGTAGTATCCAGGGGGCATCACAGACCCAGTACTTC.

The chain couples TRBV6-5 to TRBJ1-6, with D uncertain. This CDR3 region has 14 residues. V lost 0 bases, J lost 6 bases, and 6 bases lay in between. Germline V gene lookup returns CDR1 MNHEY and CDR2 SVGAGI. The CDR3, as DNA: TGTGCCAGCAGTTACTCGCCCGGTAATTCACCCCTCCACTTT. Its protein product is CASSYSPGNSPLHF.